These 31 T cell receptor beta chains originate from one sample sequenced in a study of post-analysis software for immune sequencing data. Whole-study findings and limits: The five TRBV segments detected at higher frequency in patients than in controls included TRBV5-6, TRBV5-1 and TRBV20-1.

Antigen specificity for these receptors is unknown. Unique molecular identifiers tagged the TCR beta cDNA libraries. TCRdb called the PCR reads again in MiXCR, with one record for every CDR3 protein. The sample lists about 800,000 distinct CDR3 sequences, roughly 27% occurring once. Input material: blood. These receptors were obtained from a girl aged 5 to 17 with multiple sclerosis.

This clonotype was seen a handful of times. V gene TRBV6-5 combines with J gene TRBJ2-1, with D perhaps TRBD1 or TRBD2 (7 bases each). The V end was cut by 3 bases, the J end by 6 bases, with 18 bases between. Germline CDR1 reads MNHEY; CDR2 reads SVGAGI. The CDR3 extends over 16 amino acids. The CDR3 region is CASSYGGGPGGNEQFF. DNA for the CDR3: TGTGCCAGCAGTTATGGGGGGGGCCCAGGGGGCAATGAGCAGTTCTTC.

This clonotype was seen more than once but under ten times. With a much larger clone just one base away, this may be a read error. This chain joins TRBV6-5 and TRBJ2-3; D not certain. The CDR3 covers 14 residues. Germline CDR1 reads MNHEY; CDR2 reads SVGAGI. Trimming shortened V by 0 bases and J by 0 bases, and 4 bases separated the two germline ends. This CDR3 is CASSYSQSTDTQYF. The DNA for the CDR3 is TGTGCCAGCAGTTACTCACAGAGCACAGATACGCAGTATTTT.

CDR3 bases: TGCAGTGCTCGAACCGGGACGGGGCTGTTCACGAGCTCCTACAATGAGCAGTTCTTC. Protein: CSARTGTGLFTSSYNEQFF. This chain uses TRBV20-1 with TRBJ2-1, with D perhaps assigned TRBD1 or TRBD2 (5 bases each). The germline V and J ends were trimmed by 5 bases and 0 bases, with 26 bases remaining between them. The germline V gene encodes CDR1 DFQATT and CDR2 SNEGSKA (reference sequence). The CDR3 spans 19 residues.

J is TRBJ2-5 and V is TRBV4-1; 8 bases align to TRBD2. J was trimmed by 5 bases and V by 0 bases; bases with no gene match: 5. Per the germline V gene, CDR1 is MGHRA and CDR2 is YSYEKL. This CDR3 is built from 15 residues. This chain's CDR3 is CASSQDSGTRETQYF. In DNA, the CDR3 is TGCGCCAGCAGCCAAGATAGCGGGACCCGGGAGACCCAGTACTTC.

V usage is TRBV4-3 and J usage is TRBJ1-1; D unresolved. Germline CDR1 and CDR2: LGHNA and YSLEER. This CDR3 comprises 16 residues. Trimming shortened V by 0 bases and J by 7 bases, and 18 bases separated the two germline ends. This CDR3 reads CASSQDMSARTSEAFF. As DNA, the CDR3 is TGCGCCAGCAGCCAAGATATGTCCGCCAGAACTAGTGAAGCTTTCTTT.

This clonotype appeared a few times. The chain employs TRBV27 and TRBJ1-4; D gene unclear. Germline V gene sequence: CDR1 MNHEY, CDR2 SMNVEV (reference sequence). There are 13 residues in the CDR3. With 2 bases removed from V and 3 bases from J, the gap between germline ends came to 4 bases. The CDR3, as DNA: TGTGCCAGCAGTTTAAACCCTAATGAAAAACTGTTTTTT. It yields the protein CASSLNPNEKLFF.

V gene TRBV10-3 combines with J gene TRBJ2-1, with 10 bases lining up with TRBD1. Germline V lookup: CDR1 ENHRY, CDR2 SYGVKD. The CDR3 sequence is 16 residues long. The ends lost 2 bases at V and 6 bases at J; junction bases unmatched: 7. DNA for the CDR3: TGTGCCATCAGTGAGGTGGGGGACAGGGGCCTCAATGAGCAGTTCTTC. This codes for CAISEVGDRGLNEQFF.

This clonotype has just a few counts. This chain uses TRBV7-2 with TRBJ2-5; tentatively, D is TRBD1 (5 bases). The CDR3 runs to 14 residues. Germline V lookup: CDR1 SGHTA, CDR2 FQGNSA. V was shortened by 3 bases and J by 3 bases, with 11 bases between the two germline ends. The CDR3 DNA reads as TGTGCCAGCAGCTTCTGGGCAGGGAAAGAGACCCAGTACTTC. Residues: CASSFWAGKETQYF.

The chain uses TRBV25-1 and TRBJ2-3; 9 nucleotides align to TRBD1. CDR1 and CDR2 from the germline V gene are MGHDK and SYGVNS. This CDR3 contains 16 residues. Trimming took 5 bases from V and 5 from J; bases not matched to a gene: 11. The DNA for the CDR3 is TGTGCCAGCAGTCTACCCGTCCCGGGACAGGGAGATACGCAGTATTTT. Protein sequence: CASSLPVPGQGDTQYF.

This clonotype occurred many times. V usage is TRBV6-2 or TRBV6-3 and J usage is TRBJ2-7; 11 bases fit TRBD2. The V gene's germline CDR1 is MNHEY and CDR2 SVGEGT. The trim removed 2 bases at V and 3 bases at J, leaving 0 bases unmatched. CDR3 length: 14 amino acids. The DNA for the CDR3 is TGTGCCAGCAGTTACGGGACTAGCGGCTACGAGCAGTACTTC. It specifies CASSYGTSGYEQYF.

The chain carries TRBV20-1 and TRBJ2-1; unclear D gene. CDR3 length equals 17 residues. Trimming took 3 bases from V and 1 from J, leaving 19 bases between them. Germline V gene data show CDR1 as DFQATT and CDR2 as SNEGSKA (reference sequence). CDR3 nucleotides: TGCAGTGCTAGGTTTTGGGCGCAACTACAATCCTACAATGAGCAGTTCTTC. As protein: CSARFWAQLQSYNEQFF.

CDR3 amino acids: CASSRTRPGETQYF. The CDR3 nucleotides read TGTGCCAGCAGTCGGACTCGCCCGGGAGAGACCCAGTACTTC. V gene TRBV6-1 combines with J gene TRBJ2-5, with D tentatively TRBD2 (5 bases). V dropped 5 bases and J dropped 4 bases, with 14 bases sitting between them. Germline CDR1 reads MNHNS; CDR2 reads SASEGT. This CDR3 is 14 amino acids long.

The V call is TRBV27, the J call TRBJ2-7; 8 bases map to TRBD1. The V gene end was trimmed by 4 bases and the J gene end by 3 bases; junction bases not matched to a gene: 5. Germline loops: CDR1 MNHEY, CDR2 SMNVEV (reference sequence). CDR3 length equals 14 residues. CDR3 nucleotide sequence: TGTGCCAGCAGTTCAGGGGGCCACATCTACGAGCAGTACTTC. It yields the protein CASSSGGHIYEQYF.

This clonotype turned up a few times. V gene TRBV5-1 combines with J gene TRBJ2-7, with 7 bases lining up with TRBD1. V dropped 4 bases and J dropped 3; count of bases not matched to a gene: 13. Germline V gene data show CDR1 as SGHRS and CDR2 as YFSETQ. The CDR3 covers 16 residues. The CDR3 DNA reads TGCGCCAGCAGCATATACCCTCAGGGGGTCGGCTACGAGCAGTACTTC. Translating it yields CASSIYPQGVGYEQYF.

The gene calls are TRBV7-2 and TRBJ2-1; D gene unclear. The V gene lost 5 bases and the J gene lost 12 bases, with 17 bases spanning the gap. This CDR3 has 13 amino acids. The germline V gene has CDR1 SGHTA and CDR2 FQGNSA. The CDR3 DNA sequence: TGTGCCAGCAGCCCCCCCCAAAGTTGGGCGCAGTTCTTC. Protein: CASSPPQSWAQFF.

The rearrangement uses TRBV24-1 and TRBJ2-6; TRBD1 agrees at 11 bases. This CDR3 spans 17 amino acids. The germline gives CDR1 KGHDR, CDR2 SFDVKD. V trimming: 4 bases; J trimming: 2 bases; junction bases outside the gene matches: 3. The CDR3 bases are TGTGCCACCAGTGACCCGGACAGGGGGCCTGGGGCCAACGTCCTGACTTTC. Translated, it gives CATSDPDRGPGANVLTF.

On this clonotype itself: Mismatch with germline at one junction end may stem from a read error. The rearrangement uses TRBV27 and TRBJ1-2, with D unresolved. The CDR3 spans 15 residues. From germline, CDR1 is MNHEY and CDR2 SMNVEV (reference sequence). CDR3 coding DNA: TGTGCCGGCAGTGAAAAAAGGGCGTTTAACTATGGCTACACCTTC. It is translated as CAGSEKRAFNYGYTF.

The chain links TRBV10-3 to TRBJ1-1, with D possibly matching TRBD1 (6 bases). Germline V lookup: CDR1 ENHRY, CDR2 SYGVKD. The CDR3 contains 12 residues. V was cut by 3 bases and J by 4 bases, with 6 bases left in between. The CDR3 bases are TGTGCCATCAGTGAAGGGGGCACTGAAGCTTTCTTT. It translates to CAISEGGTEAFF.

V is TRBV6-1 and J is TRBJ1-2, with a possible D match to TRBD1 (6 bases). The CDR3 totals 16 residues. Germline V gene sequence: CDR1 MNHNS, CDR2 SASEGT. Between the trimmed V and J ends, which lost 0 bases and 3 bases, there was a span of 14 bases. The chain's CDR3 is CASSEAMRGGHYGYTF. Written as DNA, the CDR3 is TGTGCCAGCAGTGAAGCGATGAGAGGGGGGCACTATGGCTACACCTTC.

J is TRBJ2-1 and V is TRBV18; D unresolved. The CDR3 sequence is 13 residues long. Germline V lookup: CDR1 KGHSH, CDR2 LQKENI. Trimming removed 0 bases at V and 8 bases at J, with 8 bases between. The CDR3 region has the DNA TGTGCCAGCTCACCACCGACGTACTATGAGCAGTTCTTC. It specifies CASSPPTYYEQFF.

The chain carries TRBV6-1 and TRBJ1-1; D is ambiguous. CDR1 is MNHNS, CDR2 SASEGT, per germline. CDR3 size: 16 residues. V lost 2 bases, J lost 0 bases, and 13 bases lay in between. The CDR3 sequence: CASSEISARVNTEAFF. The CDR3 DNA follows: TGTGCCAGCAGTGAAATTTCGGCACGGGTGAACACTGAAGCTTTCTTT.

In its sample, this clonotype was seen many times. This rearrangement joins TRBV29-1 to TRBJ2-5; 7 bases are a match to TRBD1. Germline-derived CDR1 and CDR2 are SQVTM and ANQGSEA. J lost 7 bases, V lost 6 bases, and 14 bases had no gene match. CDR3 size: 14 residues. DNA for the CDR3: TGCAGCGTCAACCCACAGGGGCTGGTGGGGACCCAGTACTTC. It yields the protein CSVNPQGLVGTQYF. Full variable domain (rest looked up from reference TRBV29-1 and TRBJ2-5): SAVISQKPSRDICQRGTSLTIQCQVDSQVTMMFWYRQQPGQSLTLIATANQGSEATYESGFVIDKFPISRPNLTFSTLTVSNMSPEDSSIYLCSVNPQGLVGTQYFGPGTRLLVL.

The rearrangement joins TRBV6-9 to TRBJ1-5, with TRBD1 matching over 10 bases. Per the germline V gene, CDR1 is MNHGY and CDR2 is SVAAGI. This CDR3 spans 17 amino acids. V dropped 5 bases and J dropped 3; count of bases not matched to a gene: 10. The CDR3, as DNA: TGTGCCAGCAGTACATCGACAGGGGGCCACTACAATCAGCCCCAGCATTTT. Translating it yields CASSTSTGGHYNQPQHF.

This clonotype was counted many times. V usage is TRBV7-8 and J usage is TRBJ2-3, with TRBD2 as a possible D gene (5 bases). CDR1 and CDR2 (germline): SGHVS, FQNEAQ. Trimming removed 5 bases from V and 5 bases from J, with 17 bases in between. This CDR3 spans 15 amino acids. The CDR3 spells CASSPSWPTGDTQYF. Written as DNA, the CDR3 is TGTGCCAGCAGCCCTAGCTGGCCCACTGGAGATACGCAGTATTTT.

This clonotype was recorded once. The V and J genes are TRBV2 and TRBJ1-1; D call uncertain. Looked up from germline, CDR1 is SNHLY and CDR2 is FYNNEI. V was clipped by 4 bases and J by 12 bases, with 18 bases between them. The CDR3 runs 13 residues. The CDR3 nucleotides read TGTGCCAGCAGTGGGGAACATGGCCGCCACACTTTCTTT. Its translation is CASSGEHGRHTFF.

This clonotype has a count of ten or more. The CDR3: CASSLGQGDTQYF. CDR3 in DNA: TGTGCCAGCAGTTTGGGACAGGGGGATACGCAGTATTTT. The chain links TRBV11-2 to TRBJ2-3; TRBD1 matches at 10 bases. V lost 6 bases to trimming and J lost 6 bases; unmatched junction nucleotides: 3. The germline gives CDR1 SGHAT, CDR2 FQNNGV. The CDR3 has 13 amino acids.

This clonotype showed up just a few times. The chain recombines TRBV7-8 with TRBJ1-1, with D possibly matching TRBD1 (5 bases). V lost 4 bases to trimming and J lost 1 base, with 16 bases between them. The CDR3 contains 16 residues. CDR1 and CDR2 from the germline V gene are SGHVS and FQNEAQ. CDR3 region: CASSSGTLGRNTEAFF. The CDR3 nucleotides read TGTGCCAGCAGCTCCGGGACTTTAGGAAGGAACACTGAAGCTTTCTTT.

This clonotype was seen only a few times. The genes are TRBV7-2 and TRBJ2-3; 9 nucleotides match TRBD1. CDR1 and CDR2 (germline): SGHTA, FQGNSA. V shed 7 bases, J shed 10 bases, and the junction held 9 bases outside the gene matches. This CDR3 region has 13 residues. For the CDR3, the DNA is TGTGCCAGCACCCCGGGACAGGGATCGGCGCAGTATTTT. It codes for CASTPGQGSAQYF.

This clonotype was picked up one time. J is TRBJ2-7 and V is TRBV20-1, with D possibly being TRBD2 (5 bases). The end of the DNA fits TRBJ2-5 better, so the J call may be wrong. CDR1 DFQATT and CDR2 SNEGSKA come from the germline V gene (reference sequence). The CDR3 sequence is 16 residues long. For the CDR3, the DNA is TGCAGTGCTAGAGATTTGTATCCGGAGGCGGTGGAGACCCAGTACTTC. This codes for CSARDLYPEAVETQYF.

V and J are TRBV29-1 and TRBJ2-3; 12 nucleotides match TRBD2. V dropped 5 bases and J dropped 6; count of bases not matched to a gene: 3. The CDR3 is 13 residues long. Germline V CDR1 and CDR2: SQVTM, ANQGSEA. The CDR3 is CSVSTSGSDTQYF. CDR3 nucleotides: TGCAGCGTTTCGACTAGCGGGAGCGATACGCAGTATTTT.

This chain links TRBV28 with TRBJ1-5; 8 bases agree with TRBD1. The J segment lost 4 bases and the V segment lost 6 bases, leaving 8 bases of the junction unmatched. CDR3 size: 15 residues. The germline V gene has CDR1 MDHEN and CDR2 SYDVKM. The CDR3 DNA follows: TGTGCCAGCAGAGTCTACAGGGGGGTGAATCAGCCCCAGCATTTT. It is translated as CASRVYRGVNQPQHF.